This T cell receptor beta chain is from a study of blood T cell repertoires in COVID-19. In the study overall: Researchers got acute and convalescent COVID-19 samples from the United States, Italy and Spain. PBMCs, B-cell-depleted T cells, or T cells were the source of the cDNA or gDNA that made up the material.

In the source study's methods: Scientists estimated how many nucleated cells there were by amplifying reference gene primers. Clones were read by immunoSEQ multiplex PCR, and TCRdb kept only the in-frame ones, dropping some. The V and J calls and the clone size are those of that table, but D and trimming were determined from the DNA. This sample has about 140,000 clones, with roughly four fifths found just once. Trimming removed 5 bases from V and 8 bases from J, with 16 bases in between. The germline V gene encodes CDR1 LNHDA and CDR2 SQIVND (reference sequence). The CDR3 loop spans 13 amino acids. The chain is built from TRBV19 and TRBJ2-7; perhaps TRBD2 as D (6 bases). The TCR sequence derives from a human donor in a cohort sampled during active COVID-19. The sample consisted of peripheral blood. The CDR3 DNA is TGTGCCAGTAGTCCCACCCGGGCGGGAAAGCAGTACTTC. Amino acid sequence: CASSPTRAGKQYF.